This TCR beta chain was sequenced during a study of blood T cell repertoires in COVID-19. The length of the CDR3 is 15 residues. Trimming pared 0 bases from V and 6 bases from J, leaving 13 bases between. CDR1 SGHRS and CDR2 YFSETQ come from the germline V gene. Produced via immunoSEQ multiplex PCR; TCRdb's table is partial and in-frame only. The sample records about 160,000 clones, approximately 80% being singletons. The receptor was derived from a man aged 35 to 55 who had recovered from COVID-19. V usage is TRBV5-1 and J usage is TRBJ1-5; D may be TRBD1 (6 bases). The sequenced sample consisted of PBMCs or T cells enriched from blood (not recorded which). The CDR3 is CASSLDGGLGQPQHF. DNA of the CDR3: TGCGCCAGCAGCTTGGATGGGGGCTTGGGTCAGCCCCAGCATTTT.